This record covers a single T cell receptor beta chain. The participants were between roughly 18 and 90 years old and came from under 25 US areas. Participants reported their clinical history, and cohort assignment relied on those reports. These data are taken from a study of blood T cell repertoires in COVID-19. Germline CDR1 reads MGHRA; CDR2 reads YSYEKL. The CDR3 spans 15 residues. V gave up 5 bases and J gave up 4 bases, with 16 bases separating them. Data came from immunoSEQ multiplex PCR; TCRdb stores just in-frame clones and leaves some out. Of about 310,000 clones listed, roughly 85% are singletons.

This receptor was identified in a man under 40 who had recovered from COVID-19. The chain carries TRBV4-1 and TRBJ2-3; D may be TRBD2 (5 bases). The sample comprised PBMCs or T cells enriched from blood (not recorded which). The CDR3 DNA reads as TGCGCCAGCAGCGACTCGGGCCAAGCGGCAGATACGCAGTATTTT. It specifies CASSDSGQAADTQYF.